These 6 T cell receptor beta chains were all obtained from the same sample, sequenced in a study of T cells in Graves' hyperthyroidism and ophthalmopathy. Using RNA transcripts as the source, TCR beta CDR3 regions were amplified. The TCR CDR3 was amplified in a first-round RT-PCR using the HTBI primer set. TCRdb re-analysed the multiplex PCR reads in MiXCR, keeping a single row per CDR3 protein. Among 250,000 or so distinct CDR3 sequences listed, 13% to 15% were seen once. The source material was blood. These receptors were collected from a woman in her 50s with Graves' hyperthyroidism that later progressed to Graves' ophthalmopathy.

This clonotype was seen many times. This sequence joins TRBV7-3 and TRBJ2-3; D possibly uses TRBD1 or TRBD2 (5 bases each). The ends were cut back, 4 bases at V and 2 bases at J, with 13 bases in the middle. The CDR3 extends over 15 amino acids. The germline V gene has CDR1 SGHTA and CDR2 FQGTGA. This CDR3 reads CASSSNPGPTDTQYF. CDR3 nucleotides: TGTGCCAGCAGCTCCAATCCGGGGCCCACAGATACGCAGTATTTT.

The chain joins TRBV5-1 to TRBJ2-7; 12 positions match TRBD2. The CDR3 covers 14 residues. The V gene's germline CDR1 is SGHRS and CDR2 YFSETQ. V lost 8 bases and J lost 2; bases outside the gene matches: 5. The CDR3 spells CASSSGRAPYEQYF. CDR3 DNA sequence: TGCGCCAGTTCTAGCGGGAGGGCCCCCTACGAGCAGTACTTC.

This clonotype was observed a handful of times. CDR3 sequence reads: CASSVDRSRADTQYF. The CDR3 DNA sequence: TGTGCCAGCAGCGTGGACCGTAGCCGAGCAGATACGCAGTATTTT. This chain joins TRBV5-5 and TRBJ2-3; unclear D gene. The CDR3 runs 15 residues. Germline assignment: CDR1 SGHKS and CDR2 YYEKEE (reference sequence). Trimming took 4 bases from V and 4 from J, leaving 16 bases between them.

Many counts were recorded for this clonotype. The V gene is TRBV15, the J gene TRBJ2-5; 12 bases are shared with TRBD2. The length of the CDR3 is 16 residues. Trimming cost V 4 bases and J 2 bases; bases outside gene matches: 5. CDR1 and CDR2 from the germline V gene are LNHNV and YYDKDF (reference sequence). The chain's CDR3 is CATSKTSGSRQETQYF. Here the CDR3 DNA reads TGTGCCACCAGCAAGACTAGCGGGAGCCGGCAAGAGACCCAGTACTTC. The whole variable domain, remainder taken from reference TRBV15 and TRBJ2-5, is DAMVIQNPRYQVTQFGKPVTLSCSQTLNHNVMYWYQQKSSQAPKLLFHYYDKDFNNEADTPDNFQSRRPNTSFCFLDIRSPGLGDTAMYLCATSKTSGSRQETQYFGPGTRLLVL.

This chain connects TRBV5-1 to TRBJ2-2; TRBD1 is a possible D gene (6 bases). The CDR3 consists of 16 residues. Trimming stripped 4 bases from V and 0 bases from J, with 13 bases between. CDR1 and CDR2 from the germline V gene are SGHRS and YFSETQ. For the CDR3, the DNA is TGCGCCAGCAGCGCCTTGACAGGACCGAACACCGGGGAGCTGTTTTTT. Translation: CASSALTGPNTGELFF.

In regard to this clonotype: Being one base from a much bigger clone, this may be a read error. V usage is TRBV11-2 and J usage is TRBJ2-3; D is possibly TRBD2 (6 bases). Germline V gene lookup returns CDR1 SGHAT and CDR2 FQNNGV. The CDR3 consists of 16 residues. With 5 bases removed from V and 3 bases from J, the gap between germline ends came to 18 bases. CDR3 loop: CASSLVSGEVTDTQYF. The CDR3 coding sequence is TGTGCCAGCAGCCTCGTCTCGGGGGAGGTGACAGATACGCAGTATTTT.